Shown below are 5 T cell receptor beta chains from a single sample sequenced in a study of cytomegalovirus exposure and HLA in healthy donors. PCR employed 60 Vbeta and 13 Jbeta primers. The data were produced by immunoSEQ multiplex PCR, yet TCRdb's version contains in-frame clones alone and is incomplete. Altogether some 180,000 clones are present, over 70% being singletons, with the ten largest covering about 3.8%. Sequencing used PBMCs. The receptors stem from a woman aged 55-75 years in good health and CMV-seropositive.

The chain employs TRBV7-3 and TRBJ2-1, with D possibly matching TRBD2 (5 bases). Trimming removed 8 bases from V and 4 bases from J, with 9 bases in between. Germline V gene sequence: CDR1 SGHTA, CDR2 FQGTGA. The CDR3 runs to 12 residues. The CDR3 DNA follows: TGTGCCAGCGGAACGGGGTACAATGAGCAGTTCTTC. Its translation: CASGTGYNEQFF.

The gene calls are TRBV6-5 and TRBJ1-5; D possibly corresponds to TRBD1 (6 bases). CDR1 is MNHEY and CDR2 is SVGAGI in the germline V gene. V dropped 6 bases and J dropped 1 base, with 13 bases sitting between them. The CDR3 has 15 residues. As DNA, the CDR3 is TGTGCCAGCAGGGGGGCAGGGCTCAGCAATCAGCCCCAGCATTTT. Amino acids: CASRGAGLSNQPQHF.

In regard to this clone: This CDR3 is also generated by other DNA sequences in the sample. The V and J genes are TRBV6-1 and TRBJ1-3, with TRBD1 as a possible D gene (5 bases). This CDR3 is 17 amino acids long. V lost 0 bases and J lost 0, with 12 bases in between. Germline V CDR1 and CDR2: MNHNS, SASEGT. The CDR3 sequence is CASSEAAGTRSGNTIYF. The CDR3 DNA sequence: TGTGCCAGCAGTGAAGCTGCGGGGACCCGCTCTGGAAACACCATATATTTT.

This chain joins TRBV5-1 and TRBJ2-1; TRBD2 is a possible D gene (5 bases). CDR3 length: 14 amino acids. CDR1 SGHRS and CDR2 YFSETQ come from the germline V gene. The V gene lost 0 bases and the J gene lost 7 bases, with 11 bases spanning the gap. Here the CDR3 reads CASSLGQPGNEQFF. The CDR3 DNA reads TGCGCCAGCAGCTTGGGGCAGCCGGGGAATGAGCAGTTCTTC.

The rearrangement links TRBV10-3 to TRBJ1-2, with 8 bases fitting TRBD1. This CDR3 region has 14 residues. The germline CDR1 and CDR2 sequences are ENHRY and SYGVKD. V lost 9 bases to trimming and J lost 4 bases; unmatched junction nucleotides: 10. The CDR3 loop reads CAILTTGAGYGYTF. The CDR3, as DNA: TGTGCCATTCTAACGACAGGGGCGGGCTATGGCTACACCTTC.